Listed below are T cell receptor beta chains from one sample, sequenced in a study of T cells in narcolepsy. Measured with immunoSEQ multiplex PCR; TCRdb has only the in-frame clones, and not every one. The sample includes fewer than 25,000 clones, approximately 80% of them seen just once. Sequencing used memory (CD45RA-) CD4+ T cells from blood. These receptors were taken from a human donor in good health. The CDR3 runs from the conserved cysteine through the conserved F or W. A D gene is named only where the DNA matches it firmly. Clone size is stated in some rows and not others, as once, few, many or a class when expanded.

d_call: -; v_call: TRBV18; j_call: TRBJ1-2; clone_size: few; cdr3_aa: CASSPDGTYGYTF; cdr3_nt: TGTGCCAGCTCACCGGACGGTACATATGGCTACACCTTC
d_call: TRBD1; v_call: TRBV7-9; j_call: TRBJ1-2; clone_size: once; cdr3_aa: CASSPHGTGENYGYTF; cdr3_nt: TGTGCCAGCAGCCCGCATGGGACAGGGGAGAACTATGGCTACACCTTC
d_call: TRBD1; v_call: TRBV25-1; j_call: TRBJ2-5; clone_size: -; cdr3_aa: CASSRGSGTKWETQYF; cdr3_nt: TGTGCCAGCAGCAGGGGGTCTGGCACAAAATGGGAGACCCAGTACTTC
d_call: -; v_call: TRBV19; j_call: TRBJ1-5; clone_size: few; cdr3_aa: CASKAPSDNQPQHF; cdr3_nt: TGTGCCAGTAAGGCCCCCTCCGACAATCAGCCCCAGCATTTT
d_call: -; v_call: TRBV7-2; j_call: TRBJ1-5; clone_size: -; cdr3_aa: CASSPTQLGASQPQHF; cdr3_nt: TGTGCCAGCAGCCCGACACAACTTGGGGCTAGTCAGCCCCAGCATTTT
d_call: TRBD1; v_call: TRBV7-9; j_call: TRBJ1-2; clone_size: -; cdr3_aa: CASSFDRDGYTF; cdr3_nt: TGTGCCAGCAGCTTTGACAGGGATGGCTACACCTTC
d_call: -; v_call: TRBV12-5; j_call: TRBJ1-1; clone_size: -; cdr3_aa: CASCQGRMNTEAFF; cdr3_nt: TGTGCTAGTTGTCAGGGACGGATGAACACTGAAGCTTTCTTT
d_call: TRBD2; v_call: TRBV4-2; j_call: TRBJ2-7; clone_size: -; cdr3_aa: CASSQGSSGGAYEQYF; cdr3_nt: TGTGCCAGCAGCCAAGGGTCTAGCGGGGGGGCTTACGAGCAGTACTTC
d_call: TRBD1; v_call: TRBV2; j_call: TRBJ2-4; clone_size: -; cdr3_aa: CASSPDRDRNIQYF; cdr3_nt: TGTGCCAGCAGTCCGGACAGGGATCGTAACATTCAGTACTTC
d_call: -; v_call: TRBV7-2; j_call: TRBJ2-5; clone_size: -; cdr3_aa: CASSLSYGSEETQYF; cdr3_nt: TGTGCCAGCAGCTTAAGTTATGGCAGTGAAGAGACCCAGTACTTC
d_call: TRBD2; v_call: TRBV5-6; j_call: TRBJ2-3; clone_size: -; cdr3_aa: CASSFGAGGRDTQYF; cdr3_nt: TGTGCCAGCAGCTTTGGTGCGGGGGGGCGAGATACGCAGTATTTT
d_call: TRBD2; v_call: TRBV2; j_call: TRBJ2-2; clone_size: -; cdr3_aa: CASLGGTRNTGELFF; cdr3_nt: TGTGCCAGCTTGGGGGGGACTAGGAACACCGGGGAGCTGTTTTTT
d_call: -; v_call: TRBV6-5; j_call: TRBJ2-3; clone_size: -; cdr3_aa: CASSSYTDTQYF; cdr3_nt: TGTGCCAGCAGTTCCTACACAGATACGCAGTATTTT
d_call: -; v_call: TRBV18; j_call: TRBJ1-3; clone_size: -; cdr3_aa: CASSPGLLASGNTIYF; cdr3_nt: TGCGCCAGCTCACCAGGCCTCCTTGCATCTGGAAACACCATATATTTT
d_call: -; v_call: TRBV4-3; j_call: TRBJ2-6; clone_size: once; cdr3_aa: CASSLDSLGSGANVLTF; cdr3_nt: TGCGCCAGCAGCCTAGACAGCTTAGGCTCTGGGGCCAACGTCCTGACTTTC
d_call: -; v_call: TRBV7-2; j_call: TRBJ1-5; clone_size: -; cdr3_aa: CASSLGDQPQHF; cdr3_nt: TGTGCCAGCAGCTTAGGAGATCAGCCCCAGCATTTT
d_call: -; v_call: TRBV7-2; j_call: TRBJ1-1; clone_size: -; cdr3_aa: CASSLGPGSEAFF; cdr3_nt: TGTGCCAGCAGCTTAGGTCCGGGTTCTGAAGCTTTCTTT
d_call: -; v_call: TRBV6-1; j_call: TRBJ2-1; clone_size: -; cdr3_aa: CASSELYSRNEQFF; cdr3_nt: TGTGCCAGCAGTGAATTATATTCACGAAATGAGCAGTTCTTC
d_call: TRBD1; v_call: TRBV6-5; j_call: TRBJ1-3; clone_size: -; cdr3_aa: CASSAIQGSGNTIYF; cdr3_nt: TGTGCCAGCAGTGCCATACAGGGGAGTGGAAACACCATATATTTT
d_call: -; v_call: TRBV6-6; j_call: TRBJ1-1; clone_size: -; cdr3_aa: CASKGGTEAFF; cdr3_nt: TGTGCCAGCAAAGGCGGCACTGAAGCTTTCTTT
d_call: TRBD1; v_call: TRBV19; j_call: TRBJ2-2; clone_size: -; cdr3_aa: CASSGQGNTGELFF; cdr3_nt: TGTGCCAGTAGCGGACAGGGAAACACCGGGGAGCTGTTTTTT
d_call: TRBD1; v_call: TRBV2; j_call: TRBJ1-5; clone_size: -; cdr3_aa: CASSDSLLPGWTGYSNQPQHF; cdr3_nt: TGTGCCAGCAGTGACAGTCTTCTCCCCGGTTGGACAGGCTATAGCAATCAGCCCCAGCATTTT
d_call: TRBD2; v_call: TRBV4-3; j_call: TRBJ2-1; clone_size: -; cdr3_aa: CASSQLTSGGGGEQFF; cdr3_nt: TGCGCCAGCAGCCAACTGACTAGCGGGGGGGGCGGTGAGCAGTTCTTC
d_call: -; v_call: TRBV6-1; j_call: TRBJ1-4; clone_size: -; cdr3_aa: CASKYTETNEKLFF; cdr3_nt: TGTGCCAGCAAATATACTGAAACTAATGAAAAACTGTTTTTT
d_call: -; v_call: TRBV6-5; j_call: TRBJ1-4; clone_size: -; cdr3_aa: CASRQGSEKLFF; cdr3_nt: TGTGCCAGCAGACAGGGTTCTGAAAAACTGTTTTTT
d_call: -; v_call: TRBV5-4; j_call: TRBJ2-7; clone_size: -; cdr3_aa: CASSPPTGSYEQYF; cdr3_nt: TGTGCCAGCAGCCCCCCGACGGGCTCCTACGAGCAGTACTTC
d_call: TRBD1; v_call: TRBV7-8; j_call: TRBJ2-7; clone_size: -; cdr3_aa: CASSLPQGASEQYF; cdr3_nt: TGTGCCAGCAGCCTGCCACAGGGGGCGAGTGAGCAGTACTTC
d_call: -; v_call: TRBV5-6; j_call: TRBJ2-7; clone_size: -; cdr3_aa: CASSSGLLPYEQYF; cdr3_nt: TGTGCCAGCAGCTCCGGACTGCTCCCATACGAGCAGTACTTC
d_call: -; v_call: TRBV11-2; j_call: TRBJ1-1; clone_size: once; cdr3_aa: CASSLAPGSTEAFF; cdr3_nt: TGTGCCAGCAGCTTAGCCCCAGGATCCACTGAAGCTTTCTTT
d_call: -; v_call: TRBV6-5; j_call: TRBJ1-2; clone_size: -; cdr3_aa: CASSYLGSNYGYTF; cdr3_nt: TGTGCCAGCAGTTACCTGGGTTCTAACTATGGCTACACCTTC
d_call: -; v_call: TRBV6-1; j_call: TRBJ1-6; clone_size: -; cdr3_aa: CASSEFDSLYNSPLHF; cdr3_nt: TGTGCCAGCAGTGAATTCGACAGCCTTTATAATTCACCCCTCCACTTT
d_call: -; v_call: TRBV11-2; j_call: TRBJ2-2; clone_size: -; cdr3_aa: CASSFTVGTGELFF; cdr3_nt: TGTGCCAGCAGCTTTACTGTAGGCACCGGGGAGCTGTTTTTT
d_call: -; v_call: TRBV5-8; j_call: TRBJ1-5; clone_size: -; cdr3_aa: CASSLGLLGNQPQHF; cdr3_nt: TGTGCCAGCAGCTTAGGGCTCCTAGGCAATCAGCCCCAGCATTTT
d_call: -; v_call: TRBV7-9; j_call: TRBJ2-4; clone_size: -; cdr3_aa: CASSLEVANIQYF; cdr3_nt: TGTGCCAGCAGCTTAGAAGTGGCAAACATTCAGTACTTC
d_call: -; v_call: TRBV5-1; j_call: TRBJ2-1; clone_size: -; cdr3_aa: CASSQSGTKTNEQFF; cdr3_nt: TGCGCCAGCAGCCAGTCCGGGACAAAGACAAATGAGCAGTTCTTC
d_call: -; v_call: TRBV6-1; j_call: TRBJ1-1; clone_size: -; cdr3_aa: CASRETEAFF; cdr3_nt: TGTGCCAGCAGAGAAACGGAAGCTTTCTTT
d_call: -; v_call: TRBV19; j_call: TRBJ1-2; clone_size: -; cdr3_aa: CANRQREYGYTF; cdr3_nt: TGTGCCAACCGACAGCGCGAGTATGGCTACACCTTC
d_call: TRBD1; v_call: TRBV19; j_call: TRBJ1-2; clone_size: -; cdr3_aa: CASNTDRVGYTF; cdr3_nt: TGTGCCAGTAACACCGACAGGGTTGGCTACACCTTC
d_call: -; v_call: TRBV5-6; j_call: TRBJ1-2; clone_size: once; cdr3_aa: CASSLKPTGPNYGYTF; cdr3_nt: TGTGCCAGCAGCTTGAAGCCTACGGGGCCTAACTATGGCTACACCTTC
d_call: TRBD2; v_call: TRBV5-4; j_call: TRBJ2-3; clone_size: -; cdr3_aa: CASSLAGGFTNTDTQYF; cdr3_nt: TGTGCCAGCAGCTTGGCGGGGGGATTTACTAACACAGATACGCAGTATTTT
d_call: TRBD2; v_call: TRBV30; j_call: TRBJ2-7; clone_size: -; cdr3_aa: CAWHKVREGHEQYF; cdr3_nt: TGTGCCTGGCATAAGGTTCGGGAGGGCCACGAGCAGTACTTC
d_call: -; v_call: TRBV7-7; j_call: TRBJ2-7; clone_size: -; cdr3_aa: CASSLAGAGAEQYF; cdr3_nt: TGTGCTAGCAGCTTAGCCGGGGCCGGCGCCGAGCAGTACTTC
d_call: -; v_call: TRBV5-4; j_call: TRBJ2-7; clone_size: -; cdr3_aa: CASNSGGRRAYEQYF; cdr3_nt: TGTGCCAGCAACTCCGGGGGCCGACGGGCCTACGAGCAGTACTTC
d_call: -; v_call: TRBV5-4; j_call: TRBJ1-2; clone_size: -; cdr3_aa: CASSIWGGNSYGYTF; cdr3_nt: TGTGCCAGCAGCATTTGGGGGGGCAACAGCTATGGCTACACCTTC
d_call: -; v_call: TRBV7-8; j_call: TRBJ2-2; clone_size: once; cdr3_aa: CASSLRFGELFF; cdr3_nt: TGTGCCAGCAGCTTACGATTCGGGGAGCTGTTTTTT
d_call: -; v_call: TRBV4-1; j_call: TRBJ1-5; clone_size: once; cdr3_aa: CASSQDVGGGNQPQHF; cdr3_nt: TGCGCCAGCAGCCAAGATGTCGGGGGTGGCAATCAGCCCCAGCATTTT
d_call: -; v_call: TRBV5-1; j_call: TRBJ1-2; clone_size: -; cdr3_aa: CASSTDEANYGYTF; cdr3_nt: TGCGCCAGCAGCACGGACGAGGCTAACTATGGCTACACCTTC
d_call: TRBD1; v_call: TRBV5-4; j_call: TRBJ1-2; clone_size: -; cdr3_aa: CASSRDRAANYGYTF; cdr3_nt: TGTGCCAGCAGCCGGGACAGGGCGGCTAACTATGGCTACACCTTC
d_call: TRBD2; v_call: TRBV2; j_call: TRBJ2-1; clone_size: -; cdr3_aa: CASSKLAGVDEQFF; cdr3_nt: TGTGCCAGCAGTAAACTAGCGGGGGTTGATGAGCAGTTCTTC
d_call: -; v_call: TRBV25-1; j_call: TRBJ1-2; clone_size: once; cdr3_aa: CASSEPGGLYGYTF; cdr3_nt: TGTGCCAGCAGTGAGCCGGGGGGACTCTATGGCTACACCTTC
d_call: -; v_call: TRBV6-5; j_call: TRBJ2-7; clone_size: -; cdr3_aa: CASSQGSTYEQYF; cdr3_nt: TGTGCCAGCAGCCAGGGTTCGACCTACGAGCAGTACTTC
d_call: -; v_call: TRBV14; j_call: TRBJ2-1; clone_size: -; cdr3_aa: CASSQFQGAGEQFF; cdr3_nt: TGTGCCAGCAGCCAATTTCAAGGGGCAGGTGAGCAGTTCTTC
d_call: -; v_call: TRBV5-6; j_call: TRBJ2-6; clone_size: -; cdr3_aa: CASSLPGSGANVLTF; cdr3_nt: TGTGCCAGCAGCTTGCCCGGGTCTGGGGCCAACGTCCTGACTTTC
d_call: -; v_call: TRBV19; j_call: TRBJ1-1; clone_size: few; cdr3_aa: CASRLDSRPMNTEAFF; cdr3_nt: TGTGCCAGTAGACTCGACAGCAGGCCTATGAACACTGAAGCTTTCTTT
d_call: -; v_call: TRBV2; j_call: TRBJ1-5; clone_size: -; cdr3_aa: CASSESGQPYQPQHF; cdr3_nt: TGTGCCAGCAGTGAATCAGGTCAGCCCTATCAGCCCCAGCATTTT